These 12 T cell receptor beta chains were all obtained from the same sample, sequenced in a study of cytomegalovirus exposure and HLA in healthy donors. Repertoires were generated with immunoSEQ multiplex PCR, while TCRdb's copy carries only in-frame clones and drops some. The repertoire holds over 75,000 clones, approximately 91% seen once, with 2% to 2.5% in the top ten. Material: PBMCs. These receptor sequences come from a man aged 25-45 years in good health and CMV-seronegative.

The chain is built from TRBV28 and TRBJ2-5; 7 bases match TRBD2. The V gene's germline CDR1 is MDHEN and CDR2 SYDVKM. The V gene end was trimmed by 5 bases and the J gene end by 10 bases; junction bases not matched to a gene: 37. The CDR3 totals 22 residues. The CDR3 nucleotides read TGTGCCAGCAGTACCACTCGGACCCTCCAAAACGTATTGGGGGGGGTTTGGGGTAACCAGTACTTC. It yields the protein CASSTTRTLQNVLGGVWGNQYF.

The chain combines TRBV7-6 with TRBJ2-7, with 9 bases identical to TRBD1. CDR1 and CDR2 (germline): SGHVS, FNYEAQ. The junction had 11 bases not matched to a gene; V was cut back by 5 bases and J by 3 bases. The CDR3 covers 16 residues. CDR3 DNA sequence: TGTGCCAGCAGCCCTAGTTGGAGACAGGGGGTCTACGAGCAGTACTTC. Encoded protein: CASSPSWRQGVYEQYF.

The V and J genes are TRBV9 and TRBJ1-3; D uncertain. Germline-derived CDR1 and CDR2 are SGDLS and YYNGEE. V lost 2 bases to trimming and J lost 0 bases, with 12 bases between them. The CDR3 extends over 16 amino acids. CDR3 residues: CASSVRNTYSGNTIYF. CDR3 coding DNA: TGTGCCAGCAGCGTCAGGAACACCTACTCTGGAAACACCATATATTTT.

The rearrangement joins TRBV7-9 to TRBJ2-1; D might be TRBD1 (6 bases). Looked up from germline, CDR1 is SEHNR and CDR2 is FQNEAQ (reference sequence). Trimming took 5 bases from V and 12 from J, leaving 17 bases between them. CDR3 length equals 13 residues. DNA of the CDR3: TGTGCCAGCAGCCGAGGGGCAGGGGTTGGGCAGTTCTTC. Residues: CASSRGAGVGQFF.

The chain recombines TRBV5-1 with TRBJ2-5; D not certain. V was cut by 2 bases and J by 4 bases, with 15 bases left in between. The CDR3 extends over 15 amino acids. CDR1 and CDR2 from the germline V gene are SGHRS and YFSETQ. In DNA form, the CDR3 reads TGCGCCAGCAGCTTAGTACCTGAATCGGTAGAGACCCAGTACTTC. It encodes CASSLVPESVETQYF.

J is TRBJ2-2 and V is TRBV5-1; tentatively, D is TRBD2 (6 bases). The CDR3 has 13 residues. Germline V lookup: CDR1 SGHRS, CDR2 YFSETQ. V was pared by 2 bases and J by 6 bases, with 8 bases between. The CDR3 DNA reads TGCGCCAGCAGCTTCGCGGGATCCGGGGAGCTGTTTTTT. This codes for CASSFAGSGELFF. The whole variable domain, remainder taken from reference TRBV5-1 and TRBJ2-2, is KAGVTQTPRYLIKTRGQQVTLSCSPISGHRSVSWYQQTPGQGLQFLFEYFSETQRNKGNFPGRFSGRQFSNSRSEMNVSTLELGDSALYLCASSFAGSGELFFGEGSRLTVL.

The V and J genes are TRBV2 and TRBJ1-4, with no clear D. Germline V gene lookup returns CDR1 SNHLY and CDR2 FYNNEI. This CDR3 spans 13 amino acids. V was clipped by 10 bases and J by 8 bases, with 17 bases between them. The CDR3 bases are TGTGCCACAAAGCTCCAATTGGGCGAAAAACTGTTTTTT. Translation: CATKLQLGEKLFF. Using reference TRBV2 and TRBJ1-4 for the parts outside the CDR3, the full variable domain is EPEVTQTPSHQVTQMGQEVILRCVPISNHLYFYWYRQILGQKVEFLVSFYNNEISEKSEIFDDQFSVERPDGSNFTLKIRSTKLEDSAMYFCATKLQLGEKLFFGSGTQLSVL.

This chain connects TRBV11-2 to TRBJ2-7; D gene unclear. The length of the CDR3 is 13 residues. Germline V gene sequence: CDR1 SGHAT, CDR2 FQNNGV. Trimming left V 2 bases short and J 5 bases short, with 10 bases between. The CDR3 is CASSLMLGDEQYF. CDR3 in DNA: TGTGCCAGCAGCTTAATGCTGGGCGACGAGCAGTACTTC.

This clone was seen a few times. V usage is TRBV7-2 and J usage is TRBJ1-1; 8 nucleotides align to TRBD1. The CDR3 contains 16 residues. Germline V gene lookup returns CDR1 SGHTA and CDR2 FQGNSA. Germline trimming cut 5 bases from V and 1 base from J; bases unmatched to any gene: 9. The CDR3 here is CASSKSRGPGNTEAFF. In DNA form, the CDR3 reads TGTGCCAGCAGCAAATCCAGGGGGCCGGGGAACACTGAAGCTTTCTTT.

This sequence joins TRBV5-4 and TRBJ2-1, with 10 nucleotides matching TRBD2. After removal of 1 base from V and 5 bases from J, the junction contained 3 bases not matched to a gene. Germline V CDR1 and CDR2: SGHNT, YYREEE (reference sequence). The CDR3 is 15 residues long. The CDR3 coding sequence is TGTGCCAGCAGCTTGATCGGGACTAGCGACAATGAGCAGTTCTTC. Translated, it gives CASSLIGTSDNEQFF.

CDR3 nucleotide sequence: TGTGCCAGCAGCTTAGTGGTGGGGCGAAGCACAGATACGCAGTATTTT. It yields the protein CASSLVVGRSTDTQYF. The J gene is TRBJ2-3, the V gene TRBV11-2; tentatively, D is TRBD1 (5 bases). The V and J ends lost 1 base and 0 bases respectively, with 11 bases between them. The CDR3 is made up of 16 amino acids. Germline values: CDR1 SGHAT, CDR2 FQNNGV.

This chain joins TRBV7-2 and TRBJ2-1; a weak D match, TRBD2 (5 bases). V was shortened by 5 bases and J by 4 bases, with 12 bases between the two germline ends. CDR3 length: 14 amino acids. Germline CDR1 and CDR2: SGHTA and FQGNSA. The CDR3: CASSPQGGYNEQFF. CDR3 DNA sequence: TGTGCCAGCAGCCCCCAAGGAGGTTACAATGAGCAGTTCTTC. Full variable domain (outside the CDR3, taken from reference TRBV7-2 and TRBJ2-1): GAGVSQSPSNKVTEKGKDVELRCDPISGHTALYWYRQSLGQGLEFLIYFQGNSAPDKSGLPSDRFSAERTGGSVSTLTIQRTQQEDSAVYLCASSPQGGYNEQFFGPGTRLTVL.